A selection of T cell receptor beta chains follows, all from one sample in a study of vaccination and CD4 T cells after COVID-19. Each CDR3 protein gets one entry after TCRdb re-called the PCR reads with MiXCR. The sample records 9,500 to 11,000 distinct CDR3 sequences, approximately 25% being singletons. These receptors' targets are unknown. The material sequenced was CD4+ T cells from blood, cultured in vitro, taken before SARS-CoV-2 vaccination. The receptor set was obtained from a human donor who received a COVID-19 vaccine. CDR3s include the opening cysteine and the closing phenylalanine or tryptophan.

v_call,cdr3_aa
TRBV27,CASSLWGAGNYGYTF
TRBV7-6,CASSLAYLSDTQYF
TRBV19,CASSIRGGQSQHF
TRBV18,CASSPTLTGGATNEKLFF
TRBV20-1,CSANVGGGKLFF
TRBV30,CAWSVSNYGYTF
TRBV24-1,CATSEARGTDTQYF
TRBV7-9,CASSLAGLEKETQYF
TRBV6-1,CASTSPRTGGIYEQYF
TRBV30,CAWNIGGQETQYF
TRBV5-4,CASSLGSGGLPYNEQFF
TRBV6-1,CASNTGGSYEKLFF
TRBV6-1,CASSPGDRASEAFF
TRBV25-1,CASSATGDDGNSPLHF
TRBV2,CASSGTGREAFF
TRBV5-6,CASSLLGAGGNEKLFF
TRBV6-4,CASRKKETQYF
TRBV11-3,CASSPGQMGGYTF
TRBV30,CAWSVRLGAEQYF
TRBV5-1,CASSLARGDTEAFF
TRBV20-1,CSARARGRDGYTF
TRBV19,CASEDRASRSLHF
TRBV11-3,CASSPDGNYEQYF
TRBV2,CASLKGSSGNTIYF
TRBV14,CASSQVQAGEQYF
TRBV19,CASRKTGANTEAFF
TRBV11-3,CASSLEPTGPYGYTF
TRBV6-2/TRBV6-3,CASSWGGDTGELFF
TRBV7-2,CASSRTRGYTGELFF
TRBV25-1,CASSFSGGINNEQFF
TRBV30,CAGSRGSLNTGELFF
TRBV6-1,CASSALKTGGKQYF
TRBV19,CASSSEGVNYGCTF
TRBV30,CAWSDPYRPNRIRGSPLHF
TRBV2,CASSEATGGQQFF
TRBV20-1,CSALPIRRGVQLYNEQFF
TRBV6-1,CASSVQVGYAEAFF
TRBV30,CAWSVKQGDNSPLHF
TRBV20-1,CSAIITGDRELPYF
TRBV10-3,CAISITGRNTEAFF
TRBV19,CATRGGLSYGYTF
TRBV14,CASSPTGTPETQYF
TRBV24-1,CATTERDGRGYTF
TRBV20-1,CSAGEVDRLRYEQYF
TRBV7-9,CASSLGQTKMSTDTQYF
TRBV6-1,CAARRSRDSEQYF
TRBV6-1,CASSEGNSNTGELFF
TRBV5-4,CASSFPEGGEKLFF
TRBV30,CAWSVRLLYQETQYF
TRBV19,CASSIGGHMESGNTIYF
TRBV7-6,CASSRLSGGDEQYF
TRBV20-1,CSGRDGTGAEDTQYF
TRBV20-1,CSARDPRVQFSPLHF
TRBV5-1,CASSLEAGMESYEQYF